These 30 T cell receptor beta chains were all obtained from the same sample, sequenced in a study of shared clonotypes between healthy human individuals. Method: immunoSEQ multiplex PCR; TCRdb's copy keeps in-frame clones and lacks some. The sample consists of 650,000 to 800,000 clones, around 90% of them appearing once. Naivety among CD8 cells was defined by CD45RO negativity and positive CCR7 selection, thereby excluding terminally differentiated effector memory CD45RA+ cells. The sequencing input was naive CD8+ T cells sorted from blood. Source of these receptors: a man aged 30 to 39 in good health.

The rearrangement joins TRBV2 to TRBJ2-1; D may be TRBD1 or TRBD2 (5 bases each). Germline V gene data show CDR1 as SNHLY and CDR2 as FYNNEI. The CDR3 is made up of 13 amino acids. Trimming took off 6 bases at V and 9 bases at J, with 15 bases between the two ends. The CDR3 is CASRGPLVGEQFF. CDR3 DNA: TGTGCCAGCAGGGGACCTCTCGTGGGTGAGCAGTTCTTC.

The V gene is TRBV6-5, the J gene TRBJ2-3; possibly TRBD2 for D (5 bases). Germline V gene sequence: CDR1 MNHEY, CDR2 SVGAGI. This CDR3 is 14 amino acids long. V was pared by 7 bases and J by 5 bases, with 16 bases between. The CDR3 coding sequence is TGTGCCAGCAAACTAGTTTCCGTCTTAGATACGCAGTATTTT. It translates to CASKLVSVLDTQYF.

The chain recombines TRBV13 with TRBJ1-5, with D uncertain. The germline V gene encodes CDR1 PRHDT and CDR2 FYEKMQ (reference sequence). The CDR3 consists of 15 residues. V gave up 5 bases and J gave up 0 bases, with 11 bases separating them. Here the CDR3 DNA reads TGTGCCAGCAGCAGAAGGGCCTCTAGCAATCAGCCCCAGCATTTT. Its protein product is CASSRRASSNQPQHF.

The CDR3 region is CASSLLAGGTGELFF. In DNA, the CDR3 is TGTGCCAGCAGCTTATTAGCGGGAGGGACCGGGGAGCTGTTTTTT. The chain couples TRBV11-1 to TRBJ2-2, with 11 bases identical to TRBD2. Germline CDR1 is SGHAT and CDR2 is FQDESV (reference sequence). V lost 2 bases, J lost 5 bases, and 1 base stayed unmatched. This CDR3 contains 15 residues.

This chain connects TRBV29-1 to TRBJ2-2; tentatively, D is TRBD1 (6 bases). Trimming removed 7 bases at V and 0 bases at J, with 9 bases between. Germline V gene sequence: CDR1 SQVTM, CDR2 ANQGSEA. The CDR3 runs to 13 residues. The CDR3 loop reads CSGRQANTGELFF. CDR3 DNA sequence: TGCAGCGGGCGACAGGCGAACACCGGGGAGCTGTTTTTT.

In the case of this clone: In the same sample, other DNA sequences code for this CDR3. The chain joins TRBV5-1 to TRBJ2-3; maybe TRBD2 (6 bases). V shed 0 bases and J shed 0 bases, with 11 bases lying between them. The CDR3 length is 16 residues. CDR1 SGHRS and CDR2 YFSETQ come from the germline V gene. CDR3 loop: CASSLGLAASTDTQYF. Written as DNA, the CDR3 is TGCGCCAGCAGCTTGGGATTAGCGGCTAGCACAGATACGCAGTATTTT.

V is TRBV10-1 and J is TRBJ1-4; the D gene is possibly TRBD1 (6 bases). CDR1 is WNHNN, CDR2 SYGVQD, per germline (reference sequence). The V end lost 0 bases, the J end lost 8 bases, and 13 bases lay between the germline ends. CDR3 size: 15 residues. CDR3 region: CASSESAGEQEKLFF. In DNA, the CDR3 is TGCGCCAGCAGTGAGTCGGCAGGGGAGCAGGAAAAACTGTTTTTT.

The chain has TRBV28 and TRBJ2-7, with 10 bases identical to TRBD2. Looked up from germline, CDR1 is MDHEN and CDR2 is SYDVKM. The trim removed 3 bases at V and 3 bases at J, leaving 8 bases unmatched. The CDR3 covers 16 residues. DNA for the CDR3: TGTGCCAGCAGTTTTTTTACTAGCGGGGCGAGCTACGAGCAGTACTTC. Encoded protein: CASSFFTSGASYEQYF.

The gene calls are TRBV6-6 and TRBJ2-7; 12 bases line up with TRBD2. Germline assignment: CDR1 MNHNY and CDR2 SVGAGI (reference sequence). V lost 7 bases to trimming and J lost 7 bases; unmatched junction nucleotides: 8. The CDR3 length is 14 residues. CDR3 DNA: TGTGCCAGCAATCTCGGACTAGCGGGAAGGGAGCAGTACTTC. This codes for CASNLGLAGREQYF.

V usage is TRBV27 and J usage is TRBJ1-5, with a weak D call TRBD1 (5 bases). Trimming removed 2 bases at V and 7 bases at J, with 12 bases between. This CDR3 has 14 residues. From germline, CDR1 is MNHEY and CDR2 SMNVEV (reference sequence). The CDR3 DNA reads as TGTGCCAGCAGTTTAGGGGGGGTCAGGCAGCCCCAGCATTTT. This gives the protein CASSLGGVRQPQHF.

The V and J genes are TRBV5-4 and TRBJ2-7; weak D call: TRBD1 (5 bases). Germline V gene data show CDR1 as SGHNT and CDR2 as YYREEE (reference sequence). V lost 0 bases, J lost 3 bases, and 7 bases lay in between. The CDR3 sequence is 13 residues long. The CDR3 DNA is TGTGCCAGCAGCTTGGAAGGGGTCTACGAGCAGTACTTC. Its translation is CASSLEGVYEQYF.

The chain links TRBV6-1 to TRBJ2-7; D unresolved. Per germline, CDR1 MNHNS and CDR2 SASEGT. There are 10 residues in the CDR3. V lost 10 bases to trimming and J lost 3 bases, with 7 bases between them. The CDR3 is CATDNYEQYF. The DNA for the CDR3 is TGTGCCACTGACAACTACGAGCAGTACTTC.

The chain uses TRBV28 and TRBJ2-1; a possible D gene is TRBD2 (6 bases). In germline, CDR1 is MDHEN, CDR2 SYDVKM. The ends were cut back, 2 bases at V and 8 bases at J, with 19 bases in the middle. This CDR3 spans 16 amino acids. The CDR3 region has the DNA TGTGCCAGCAGTTTAGAACTAGCTACAAGTGAGGATGAGCAGTTCTTC. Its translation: CASSLELATSEDEQFF. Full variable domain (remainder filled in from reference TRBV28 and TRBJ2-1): DVKVTQSSRYLVKRTGEKVFLECVQDMDHENMFWYRQDPGLGLRLIYFSYDVKMKEKGDIPEGYSVSREKKERFSLILESASTNQTSMYLCASSLELATSEDEQFFGPGTRLTVL.

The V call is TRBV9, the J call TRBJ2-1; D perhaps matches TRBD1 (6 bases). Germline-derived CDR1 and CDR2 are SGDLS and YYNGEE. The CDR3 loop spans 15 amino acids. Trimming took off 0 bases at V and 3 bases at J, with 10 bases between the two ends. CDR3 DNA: TGTGCCAGCAGCGTAGAGGTGACAGGCTACAATGAGCAGTTCTTC. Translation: CASSVEVTGYNEQFF. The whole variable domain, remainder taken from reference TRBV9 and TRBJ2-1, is DSGVTQTPKHLITATGQRVTLRCSPRSGDLSVYWYQQSLDQGLQFLIQYYNGEERAKGNILERFSAQQFPDLHSELNLSSLELGDSALYFCASSVEVTGYNEQFFGPGTRLTVL.

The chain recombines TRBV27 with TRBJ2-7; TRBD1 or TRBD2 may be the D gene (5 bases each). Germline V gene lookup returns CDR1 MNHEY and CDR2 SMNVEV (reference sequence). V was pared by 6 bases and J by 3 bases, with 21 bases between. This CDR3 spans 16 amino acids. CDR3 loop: CASRLTSGSPGYEQYF. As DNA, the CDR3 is TGTGCCAGCAGGCTAACGTCAGGGAGTCCCGGCTACGAGCAGTACTTC.

CDR3 DNA sequence: TGTGCCAGCAGCTTGTTAATCCCAGGAGGGGCGGGTCAGCCCCAGCATTTT. Amino acids: CASSLLIPGGAGQPQHF. V and J are TRBV5-6 and TRBJ1-5; tentative D call: TRBD1 (5 bases). The length of the CDR3 is 17 residues. Per germline, CDR1 SGHDT and CDR2 YYEEEE. Trimming removed 1 base at V and 6 bases at J, with 20 bases between. Based on the CDR3 plus reference TRBV5-6 and TRBJ1-5, the full variable domain is DAGVTQSPTHLIKTRGQQVTLRCSPKSGHDTVSWYQQALGQGPQFIFQYYEEEERQRGNFPDRFSGHQFPNYSSELNVNALLLGDSALYLCASSLLIPGGAGQPQHFGDGTRLSIL.

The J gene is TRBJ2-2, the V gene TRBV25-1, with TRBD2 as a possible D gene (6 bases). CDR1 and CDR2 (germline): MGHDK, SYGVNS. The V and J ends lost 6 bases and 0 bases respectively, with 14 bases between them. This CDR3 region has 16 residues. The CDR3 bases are TGTGCCAGCAGCCCGATAGGCGGGGCGAACACCGGGGAGCTGTTTTTT. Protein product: CASSPIGGANTGELFF.

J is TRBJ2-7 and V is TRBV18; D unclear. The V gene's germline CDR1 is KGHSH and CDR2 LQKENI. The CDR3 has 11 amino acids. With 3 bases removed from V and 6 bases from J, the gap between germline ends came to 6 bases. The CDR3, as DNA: TGTGCCAGCTCACCCGACATCGAGCAGTACTTC. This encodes CASSPDIEQYF.

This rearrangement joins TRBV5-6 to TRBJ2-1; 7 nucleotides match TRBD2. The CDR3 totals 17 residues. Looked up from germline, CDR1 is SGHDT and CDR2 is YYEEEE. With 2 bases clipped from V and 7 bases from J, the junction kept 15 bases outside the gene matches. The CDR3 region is CASSFTLLGGSMNEQFF. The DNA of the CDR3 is TGTGCCAGCAGCTTTACCCTTTTAGGCGGGAGTATGAATGAGCAGTTCTTC.

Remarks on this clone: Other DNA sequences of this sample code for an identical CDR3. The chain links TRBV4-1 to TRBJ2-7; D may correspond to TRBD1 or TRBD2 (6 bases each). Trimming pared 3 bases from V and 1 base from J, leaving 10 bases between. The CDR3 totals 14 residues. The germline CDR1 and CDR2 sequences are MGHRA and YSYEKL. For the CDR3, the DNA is TGCGCCAGCAGCCAGGGGGCGGGGTCCTACGAGCAGTACTTC. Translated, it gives CASSQGAGSYEQYF.

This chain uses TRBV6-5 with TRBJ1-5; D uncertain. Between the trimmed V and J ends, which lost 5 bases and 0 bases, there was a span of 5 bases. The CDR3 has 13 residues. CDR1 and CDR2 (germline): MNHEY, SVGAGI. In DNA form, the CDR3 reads TGTGCCAGCAGTGTACATAGCAATCAGCCCCAGCATTTT. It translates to CASSVHSNQPQHF.

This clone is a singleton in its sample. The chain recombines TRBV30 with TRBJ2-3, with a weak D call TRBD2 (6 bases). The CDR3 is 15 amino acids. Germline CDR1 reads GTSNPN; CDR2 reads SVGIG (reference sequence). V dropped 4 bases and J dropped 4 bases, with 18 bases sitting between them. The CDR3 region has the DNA TGTGCCTGGAACCGGGACTCCGGTGTGGCAGATACGCAGTATTTT. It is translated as CAWNRDSGVADTQYF.

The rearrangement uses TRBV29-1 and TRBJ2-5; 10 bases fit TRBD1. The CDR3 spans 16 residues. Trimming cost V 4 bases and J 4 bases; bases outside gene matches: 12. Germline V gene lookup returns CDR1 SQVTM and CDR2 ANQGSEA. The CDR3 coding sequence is TGCAGCGTTGTTTGGACGGGACAGGGGAAGGGAGAGACCCAGTACTTC. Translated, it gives CSVVWTGQGKGETQYF.

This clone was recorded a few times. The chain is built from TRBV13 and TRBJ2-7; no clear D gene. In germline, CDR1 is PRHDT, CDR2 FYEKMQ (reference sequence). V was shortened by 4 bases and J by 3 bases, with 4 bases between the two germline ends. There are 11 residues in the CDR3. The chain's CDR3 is CASSSDYEQYF. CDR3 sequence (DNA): TGTGCCAGCAGCTCGGACTACGAGCAGTACTTC.

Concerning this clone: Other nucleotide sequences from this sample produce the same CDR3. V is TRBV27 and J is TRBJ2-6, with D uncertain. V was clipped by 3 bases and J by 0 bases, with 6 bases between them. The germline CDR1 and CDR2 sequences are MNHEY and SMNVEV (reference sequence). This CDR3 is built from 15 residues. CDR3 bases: TGTGCCAGCAGTTTTCTTTCCTCTGGGGCCAACGTCCTGACTTTC. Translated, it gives CASSFLSSGANVLTF.

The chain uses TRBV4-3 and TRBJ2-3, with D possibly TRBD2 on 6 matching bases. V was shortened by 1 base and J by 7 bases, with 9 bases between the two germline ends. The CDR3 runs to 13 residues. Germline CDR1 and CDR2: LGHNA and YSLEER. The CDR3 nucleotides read TGCGCCAGCAGCCAAGCGGGAGTGAATACGCAGTATTTT. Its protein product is CASSQAGVNTQYF.

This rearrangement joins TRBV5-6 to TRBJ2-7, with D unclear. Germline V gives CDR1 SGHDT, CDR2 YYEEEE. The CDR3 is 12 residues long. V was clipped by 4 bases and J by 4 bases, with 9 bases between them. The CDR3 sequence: CASSLSGYEQYF. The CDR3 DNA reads TGTGCCAGCAGCCTAAGTGGTTACGAGCAGTACTTC.

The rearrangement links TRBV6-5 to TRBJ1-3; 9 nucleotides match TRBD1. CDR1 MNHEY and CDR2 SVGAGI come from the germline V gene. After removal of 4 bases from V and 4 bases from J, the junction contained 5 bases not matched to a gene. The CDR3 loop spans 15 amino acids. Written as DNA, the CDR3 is TGTGCCAGCAGTTCCGGGACAGGGTCGGGAAACACCATATATTTT. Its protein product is CASSSGTGSGNTIYF.

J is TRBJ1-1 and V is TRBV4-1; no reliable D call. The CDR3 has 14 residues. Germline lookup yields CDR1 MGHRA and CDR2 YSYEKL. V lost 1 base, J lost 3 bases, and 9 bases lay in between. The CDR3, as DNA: TGCGCCAGCAGCCAAGTGTACAGATACACTGAAGCTTTCTTT. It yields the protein CASSQVYRYTEAFF.

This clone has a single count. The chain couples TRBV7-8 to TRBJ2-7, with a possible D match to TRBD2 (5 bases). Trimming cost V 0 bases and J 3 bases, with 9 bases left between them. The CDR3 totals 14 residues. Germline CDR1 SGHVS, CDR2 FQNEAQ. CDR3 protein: CASSLAASYYEQYF. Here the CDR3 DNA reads TGTGCCAGCAGCTTAGCCGCTAGCTACTACGAGCAGTACTTC.